This TCR beta chain is drawn from a study of T cell responses to AZD1222 COVID-19 vaccine. Study results and caveats: Repertoires were sampled only after the peak T cell response.

Measured with immunoSEQ multiplex PCR; TCRdb has only the in-frame clones, and not every one. The sample holds about 130,000 clones; 70% to 90% are singletons and the top ten take around 12%. Turning to this clone: Its matching antigen is unknown.

The CDR3 covers 15 residues. V shed 6 bases and J 5 bases; nucleotides not matched to a gene: 11. Germline loops: CDR1 MNHEY, CDR2 SVGAGI. This chain uses TRBV6-5 with TRBJ1-1; TRBD1 matches at 8 bases. This TCR was sampled from an adult in good health. Sample: peripheral blood, taken on day 0 of AZD1222 vaccination. The CDR3 coding sequence is TGTGCCAGCAGGATCTTTAGTAACAGGGGGACTGAAGCTTTCTTT. It codes for CASRIFSNRGTEAFF.